This T cell receptor beta chain emerged from a study of T cell responses to AZD1222 COVID-19 vaccine (TCRdb year 2021). With regard to the full study: A total of just over 230 trial participants underwent TCR sequencing, of whom 207 received two doses of AZD1222 and some 25 received two doses of the MenACWY control vaccine. Trial participants were enrolled by age into 18-55, 56-69 and 70-plus year subgroups, with around 150, 28 and 57 TCR-sequenced participants respectively. What the authors observed across the whole study: Participants were mostly white British, with more females than males. The authors suggested clonal diversity may have been underestimated. After two AZD1222 doses, both the breadth and the depth of spike-specific TCRs were significantly higher than at day 0 and than in MenACWY recipients. Vaccine-associated CD4 TCRs spanned the whole spike protein, with dominant responses in regions 160-218 and 743-854. No day 14 peak-response samples were available, so repertoires were characterized only after the peak T cell response. Conclusions about previously exposed vaccinees are limited, since just six AZD1222 recipients were seropositive for SARS-CoV-2 at baseline. In the small 56-69-year group, the increase in depth fell short of significance, most likely because of low power. Nearly half of unique spike-specific TCRs reportedly recognized epitopes outside regions mutated in the B.1.351 and B.1.1.7 variants.

A single count supports this clone. Its antigen is unknown. One base away there is no much larger clone; base qualities are not given. Sample time point, as interpreted from the label and publication: about 28 days (+/-7) after the second vaccine dose. AZD1222 recipients whose second dose came at about 4 weeks and those whose second dose came at about 12 weeks were combined into one group, since spike-specific TCR depth and breadth did not differ between the two schedules. Samples from vaccinated people were obtained from the UK trials COV001 and COV002, which included a single-blind randomized controlled phase 2/3 trial of AZD1222 (ChAdOx1 nCoV-19) in healthy adults. Trial participant PBMC samples were collected at day 0 and day 28 after the second dose for TCRbeta chain sequencing. The CDR3 regions of human TCRbeta chains were subjected to immunosequencing. The authors' pipeline ran thus. Repertoire TCRs were checked for matches against a reference library of SARS-CoV-2-specific TCRs that had been generated using the MIRA antigen-specificity platform. Breadth was defined as the fraction of unique TCRs that were SARS-CoV-2-associated, and depth was defined as the fraction of total T cells that were SARS-CoV-2-associated. Using the MIRA data, each spike-specific TCR was mapped to the spike region that the TCR reacts to and placed in a CD4 or CD8 class. Log10-transformed breadth and depth values were compared by one-way ANOVA with Sidak's multiple comparisons tests. TCRdb holds this immuneACCESS table with in-frame rearrangements only. Some clones are missing; in checked studies, unresolved V genes explain under half, and the rest has no known cause. From that table come the V and J calls and clone size; the DNA was used to work out D and trimming. This sample lists some 150,000 clones; 85% to 90% were detected once. About a tenth of the sample belongs to the ten largest clones.

The germline V gene (reference sequence) provides CDR1 SEHNR and CDR2 FQNEAQ. The CDR3 starts with the cysteine, ends with the phenylalanine, and has 18 residues. Of all the DNA, just the CDR3 is kept, 54 bases in frame from base 1. Here V drops 3 bases and J drops 6 bases, and the junction holds 16 bases not matched to any gene. Specimen: peripheral blood, collected 28 days after the second AZD1222 dose. The source is an adult who received the AZD1222 COVID-19 vaccine. The chain is made from TRBV7-9 and TRBJ2-1, with 8 bases matching TRBD2. The DNA reads TGTGCCAGCAGCTTTGTCGCCCCCGGGACTAGTTGGTTCAATGAGCAGTTCTTC. It codes for CASSFVAPGTSWFNEQFF.